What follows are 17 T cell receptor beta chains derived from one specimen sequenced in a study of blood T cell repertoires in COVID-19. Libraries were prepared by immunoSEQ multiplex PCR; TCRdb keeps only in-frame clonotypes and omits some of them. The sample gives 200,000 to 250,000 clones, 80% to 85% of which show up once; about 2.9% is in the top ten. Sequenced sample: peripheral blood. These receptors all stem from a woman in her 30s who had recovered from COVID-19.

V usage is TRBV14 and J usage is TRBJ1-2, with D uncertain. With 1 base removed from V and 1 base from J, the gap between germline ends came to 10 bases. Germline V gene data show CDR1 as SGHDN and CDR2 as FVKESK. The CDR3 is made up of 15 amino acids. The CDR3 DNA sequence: TGTGCCAGCAGCCAAGGATCAGTCTTTAACTATGGCTACACCTTC. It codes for CASSQGSVFNYGYTF.

CDR3 sequence (DNA): TGTGCCAGCTCCGAACAGGGGGCCCTCTACGAGCAGTACTTC. It specifies CASSEQGALYEQYF. The rearrangement uses TRBV2 and TRBJ2-7; TRBD1 matches at 9 bases. This CDR3 contains 14 residues. Germline assignment: CDR1 SNHLY and CDR2 FYNNEI. J gave up 3 bases and V 8 bases, and 8 bases lay outside the gene matches. Combining the CDR3 with reference TRBV2 and TRBJ2-7 gives the whole variable domain EPEVTQTPSHQVTQMGQEVILRCVPISNHLYFYWYRQILGQKVEFLVSFYNNEISEKSEIFDDQFSVERPDGSNFTLKIRSTKLEDSAMYFCASSEQGALYEQYFGPGTRLTVT.

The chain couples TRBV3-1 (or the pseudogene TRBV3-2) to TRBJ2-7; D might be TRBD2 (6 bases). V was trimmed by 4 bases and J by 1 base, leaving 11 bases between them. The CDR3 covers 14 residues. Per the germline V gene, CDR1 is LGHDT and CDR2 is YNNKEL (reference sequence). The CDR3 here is CASSPTGGSYEQYF. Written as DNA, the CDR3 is TGTGCCAGCAGCCCAACCGGGGGATCCTACGAGCAGTACTTC.

Here the CDR3 reads CASRIHGQSPLHF. The CDR3 DNA sequence: TGTGCCAGCAGAATCCATGGACAGTCACCCCTCCACTTT. J is TRBJ1-6 and V is TRBV28; TRBD1 might be the D (6 bases). The CDR3 extends over 13 amino acids. Germline CDR1 is MDHEN and CDR2 is SYDVKM. Trimming stripped 6 bases from V and 10 bases from J, with 13 bases between.

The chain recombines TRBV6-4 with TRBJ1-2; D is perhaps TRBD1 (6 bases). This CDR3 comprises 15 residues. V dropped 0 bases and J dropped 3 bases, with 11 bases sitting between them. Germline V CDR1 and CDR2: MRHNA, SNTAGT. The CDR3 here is CASSDSRQGHYGYTF. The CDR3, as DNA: TGTGCCAGCAGTGACTCGAGGCAGGGGCACTATGGCTACACCTTC.

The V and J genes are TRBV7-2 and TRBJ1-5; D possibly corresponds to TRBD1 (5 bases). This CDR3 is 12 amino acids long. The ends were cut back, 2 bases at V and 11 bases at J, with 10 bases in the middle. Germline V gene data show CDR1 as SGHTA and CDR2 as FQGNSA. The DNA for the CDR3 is TGTGCCAGCAGCTTAATGGCACAGGCCCAGCATTTT. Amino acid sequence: CASSLMAQAQHF.

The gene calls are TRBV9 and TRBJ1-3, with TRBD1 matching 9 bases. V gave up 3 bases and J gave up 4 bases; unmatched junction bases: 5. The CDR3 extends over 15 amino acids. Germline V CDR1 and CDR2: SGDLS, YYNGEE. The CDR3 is CASSASGQGGNTIYF. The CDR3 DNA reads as TGTGCCAGCAGCGCCTCCGGACAGGGGGGAAACACCATATATTTT.

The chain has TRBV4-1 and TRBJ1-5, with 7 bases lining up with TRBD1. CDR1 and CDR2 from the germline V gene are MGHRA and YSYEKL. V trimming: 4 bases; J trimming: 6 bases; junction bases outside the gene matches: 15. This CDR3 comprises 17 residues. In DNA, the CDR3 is TGCGCCAGCAGCCTAACCGAAACCAGGGGGGTTTTTCAGCCCCAGCATTTT. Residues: CASSLTETRGVFQPQHF.

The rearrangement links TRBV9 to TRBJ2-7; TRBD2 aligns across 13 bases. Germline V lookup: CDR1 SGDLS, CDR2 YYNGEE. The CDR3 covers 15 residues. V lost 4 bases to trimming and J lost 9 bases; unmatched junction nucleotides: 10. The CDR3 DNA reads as TGTGCCAGCAGCCTGGGACTAGCGGGACAAGATGGGCAGTACTTC. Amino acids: CASSLGLAGQDGQYF.

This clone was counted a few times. CDR3 sequence reads: CASRLGLAMTYEQYF. The CDR3 DNA reads TGTGCCAGCAGGTTGGGACTAGCGATGACCTACGAGCAGTACTTC. The V gene is TRBV6-8, the J gene TRBJ2-7, with 10 bases lining up with TRBD2. With 6 bases clipped from V and 2 bases from J, the junction kept 7 bases outside the gene matches. Germline V gene data show CDR1 as MNHGY and CDR2 as SAAAGT. CDR3 length: 15 residues.

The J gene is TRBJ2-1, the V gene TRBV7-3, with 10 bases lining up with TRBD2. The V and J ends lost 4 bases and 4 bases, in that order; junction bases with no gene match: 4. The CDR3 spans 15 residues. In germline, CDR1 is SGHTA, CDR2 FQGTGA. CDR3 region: CASSSTSGDYNEQFF. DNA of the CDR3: TGTGCCAGCAGCTCAACTAGCGGGGATTACAATGAGCAGTTCTTC.

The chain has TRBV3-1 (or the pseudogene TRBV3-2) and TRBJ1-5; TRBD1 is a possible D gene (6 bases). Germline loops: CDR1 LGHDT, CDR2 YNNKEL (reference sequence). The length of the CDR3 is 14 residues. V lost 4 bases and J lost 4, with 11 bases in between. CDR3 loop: CASSPGGRNQPQHF. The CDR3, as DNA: TGTGCCAGCAGCCCTGGGGGCAGGAATCAGCCCCAGCATTTT.

The CDR3 nucleotides are TGTGCCAGCAGCCCGTCGGGGAGAAGCGGGAGGGCTTACGAGCAGTACTTC. This sequence encodes CASSPSGRSGRAYEQYF. The V call is TRBV5-5, the J call TRBJ2-7, with 10 nucleotides matching TRBD2. CDR1 is SGHKS, CDR2 YYEKEE, per germline (reference sequence). This CDR3 has 17 amino acids. V lost 4 bases, J lost 4 bases, and 14 bases stayed unmatched. The full variable domain, with the rest looked up from reference TRBV5-5 and TRBJ2-7, is DAGVTQSPTHLIKTRGQQVTLRCSPISGHKSVSWYQQVLGQGPQFIFQYYEKEERGRGNFPDRFSARQFPNYSSELNVNALLLGDSALYLCASSPSGRSGRAYEQYFGPGTRLTVT.

The CDR3 spells CAWSGRGWGEKLFF. CDR3 in DNA: TGTGCCTGGAGTGGCAGGGGCTGGGGCGAAAAACTGTTTTTT. The genes are TRBV30 and TRBJ1-4, with D possibly being TRBD1 (6 bases). Germline V gene sequence: CDR1 GTSNPN, CDR2 SVGIG (reference sequence). The V gene lost 1 base and the J gene lost 8 bases, with 14 bases spanning the gap. The CDR3 is 14 amino acids.

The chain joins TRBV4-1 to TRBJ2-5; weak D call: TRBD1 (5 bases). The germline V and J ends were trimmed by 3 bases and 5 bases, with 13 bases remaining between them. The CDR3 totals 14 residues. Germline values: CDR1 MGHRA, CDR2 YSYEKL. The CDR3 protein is CASSHLASGETQYF. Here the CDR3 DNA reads TGCGCCAGCAGCCATCTTGCTTCAGGGGAGACCCAGTACTTC.

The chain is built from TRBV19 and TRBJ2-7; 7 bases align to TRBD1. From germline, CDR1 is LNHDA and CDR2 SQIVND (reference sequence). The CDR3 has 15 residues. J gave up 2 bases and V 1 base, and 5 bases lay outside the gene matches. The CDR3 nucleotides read TGTGCCAGTAGTATAGGGGGACAGCCCGCCTACGAGCAGTACTTC. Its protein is CASSIGGQPAYEQYF.

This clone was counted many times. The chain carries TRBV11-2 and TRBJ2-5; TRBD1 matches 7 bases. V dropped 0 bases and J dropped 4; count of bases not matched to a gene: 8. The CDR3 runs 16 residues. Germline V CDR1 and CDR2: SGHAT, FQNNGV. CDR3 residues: CASSLEGTAEGETQYF. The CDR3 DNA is TGTGCCAGCAGCTTAGAAGGGACAGCTGAGGGAGAGACCCAGTACTTC. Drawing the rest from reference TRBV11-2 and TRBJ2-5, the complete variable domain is EAGVAQSPRYKIIEKRQSVAFWCNPISGHATLYWYQQILGQGPKLLIQFQNNGVVDDSQLPKDRFSAERLKGVDSTLKIQPAKLEDSAVYLCASSLEGTAEGETQYFGPGTRLLVL.